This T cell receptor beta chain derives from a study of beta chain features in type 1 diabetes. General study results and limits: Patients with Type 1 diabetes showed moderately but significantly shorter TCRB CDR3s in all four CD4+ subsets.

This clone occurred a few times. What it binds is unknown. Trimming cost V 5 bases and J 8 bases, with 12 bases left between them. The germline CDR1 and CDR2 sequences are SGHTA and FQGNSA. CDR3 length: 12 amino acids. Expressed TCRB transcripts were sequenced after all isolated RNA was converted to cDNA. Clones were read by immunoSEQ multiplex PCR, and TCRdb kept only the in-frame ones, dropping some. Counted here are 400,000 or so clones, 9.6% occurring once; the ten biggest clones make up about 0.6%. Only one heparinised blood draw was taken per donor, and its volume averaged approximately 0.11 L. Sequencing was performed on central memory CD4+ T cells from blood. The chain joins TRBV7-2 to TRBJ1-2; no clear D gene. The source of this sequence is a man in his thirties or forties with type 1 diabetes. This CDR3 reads CASSPGGRGYTF. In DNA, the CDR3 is TGTGCCAGCAGCCCGGGAGGGAGGGGCTACACCTTC.